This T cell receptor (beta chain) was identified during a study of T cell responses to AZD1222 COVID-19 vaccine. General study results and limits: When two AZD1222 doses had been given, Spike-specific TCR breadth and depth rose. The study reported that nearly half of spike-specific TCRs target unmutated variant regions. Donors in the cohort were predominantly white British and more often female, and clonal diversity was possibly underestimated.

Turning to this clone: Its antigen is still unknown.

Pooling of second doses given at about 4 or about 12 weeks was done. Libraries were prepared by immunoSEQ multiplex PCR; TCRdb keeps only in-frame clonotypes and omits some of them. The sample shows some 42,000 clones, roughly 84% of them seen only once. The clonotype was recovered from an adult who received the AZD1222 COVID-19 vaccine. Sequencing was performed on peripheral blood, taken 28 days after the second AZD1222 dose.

The CDR3 loop reads CASSPKTGSGNTIYF. DNA of the CDR3: TGTGCCAGCAGCCCAAAGACAGGGTCAGGAAACACCATATATTTT. The chain links TRBV9 to TRBJ1-3, with TRBD1 identical over 7 bases. The V and J ends lost 4 bases and 4 bases, in that order; junction bases with no gene match: 8. Germline V CDR1 and CDR2: SGDLS, YYNGEE. CDR3 length: 15 amino acids. Full variable domain (outside the CDR3, taken from reference TRBV9 and TRBJ1-3): DSGVTQTPKHLITATGQRVTLRCSPRSGDLSVYWYQQSLDQGLQFLIQYYNGEERAKGNILERFSAQQFPDLHSELNLSSLELGDSALYFCASSPKTGSGNTIYFGEGSWLTVV.